This entry lists 32 T cell receptor beta chains sequenced from one sample in a study of Ad26.COV2.S vaccination and SARS-CoV-2 variants. Stated treatment: about 20 received Ad26.COV2.S at low or high dose, single or two shots; about five received placebo; per-sample allocation not given. Sample collection was performed on day 63 after the first vaccine or placebo injection. Sequencing was performed with immunoSEQ multiplex PCR; in TCRdb, only in-frame clones are kept and a portion is missing. Of 300,000 to 350,000 clones listed, around 90% are singletons. Here the sequenced sample was peripheral blood, taken in a trial of Ad26.COV2.S vaccine versus placebo. The receptors originated from a person between 18 and 59 years old who received the Ad26.COV2.S COVID-19 vaccine or a placebo.

The V call is TRBV10-3, the J call TRBJ2-5; TRBD1 matches 8 bases. Germline V CDR1 and CDR2: ENHRY, SYGVKD. The CDR3 runs 13 residues. Trimming took 7 bases from V and 1 from J; bases not matched to a gene: 2. The CDR3 loop reads CAINQGAQETQYF. DNA of the CDR3: TGTGCCATCAACCAGGGGGCCCAAGAGACCCAGTACTTC.

The chain uses TRBV19 and TRBJ1-4; TRBD1 agrees at 8 bases. After removal of 6 bases from V and 5 bases from J, the junction contained 8 bases not matched to a gene. The CDR3 totals 15 residues. Germline CDR1 and CDR2: LNHDA and SQIVND (reference sequence). The CDR3 here is CASRFSTGANEKLFF. CDR3 bases: TGTGCCAGTAGATTTTCGACAGGGGCCAATGAAAAACTGTTTTTT.

V and J are TRBV4-1 and TRBJ2-7; TRBD2 aligns across 13 bases. Germline trimming cut 4 bases from V and 6 bases from J; bases unmatched to any gene: 6. Germline V gene lookup returns CDR1 MGHRA and CDR2 YSYEKL. The CDR3 is 15 residues long. The DNA for the CDR3 is TGCGCCAGCAGCCCGGGACTAGCGGGAATTAGCGAGCAGTACTTC. Translation gives CASSPGLAGISEQYF.

This chain connects TRBV3-1 (or the pseudogene TRBV3-2) to TRBJ2-3; 8 nucleotides match TRBD2. The CDR3 length is 15 residues. Germline V gene sequence: CDR1 LGHDT, CDR2 YNNKEL (reference sequence). The ends lost 4 bases at V and 9 bases at J; junction bases unmatched: 12. The CDR3 DNA sequence: TGTGCCAGCAGCCCCAGGACTAGCAGTCCGGTGACGCAGTATTTT. Translated: CASSPRTSSPVTQYF.

The chain carries TRBV7-6 and TRBJ2-6; D might be TRBD1 (5 bases). The germline V and J ends were trimmed by 3 bases and 0 bases, with 18 bases remaining between them. Germline loops: CDR1 SGHVS, CDR2 FNYEAQ. This CDR3 has 19 amino acids. CDR3: CASSFSLTETNSGANVLTF. In DNA form, the CDR3 reads TGTGCCAGCAGCTTCTCTCTGACAGAAACAAACTCTGGGGCCAACGTCCTGACTTTC. Complete variable domain (other parts from reference TRBV7-6 and TRBJ2-6): GAGVSQSPRYKVTKRGQDVALRCDPISGHVSLYWYRQALGQGPEFLTYFNYEAQQDKSGLPNDRFSAERPEGSISTLTIQRTEQRDSAMYRCASSFSLTETNSGANVLTFGAGSRLTVL.

The chain combines TRBV7-8 with TRBJ1-5; possible D gene TRBD1, 6 bases. V lost 3 bases and J 6 bases, leaving 24 bases between the germline ends. CDR3 length: 18 amino acids. Germline lookup yields CDR1 SGHVS and CDR2 FQNEAQ. The CDR3 bases are TGTGCCAGCAGCTTGTACAGGGTCTTCACCGAAATTGGTCAGCCCCAGCATTTT. This sequence encodes CASSLYRVFTEIGQPQHF.

This sequence joins TRBV6-5 and TRBJ2-7, with 11 positions matching TRBD2. V lost 5 bases, J lost 7 bases, and 4 bases stayed unmatched. The germline V gene encodes CDR1 MNHEY and CDR2 SVGAGI. This CDR3 contains 13 residues. The CDR3 DNA sequence: TGTGCCAGCAGTACTAGCGGGGGCTCTGAGCAGTACTTC. Translation gives CASSTSGGSEQYF.

The chain combines TRBV18 with TRBJ2-5, with D tentatively TRBD2 (6 bases). This CDR3 has 14 residues. The germline CDR1 and CDR2 sequences are KGHSH and LQKENI. V was clipped by 3 bases and J by 4 bases, with 12 bases between them. CDR3 protein: CASSPGGGGETQYF. For the CDR3, the DNA is TGTGCCAGCTCACCGGGGGGAGGTGGAGAGACCCAGTACTTC.

This chain uses TRBV7-3 with TRBJ2-3, with TRBD1 matching 10 bases. CDR1 is SGHTA, CDR2 FQGTGA, per germline. V lost 5 bases and J lost 6; bases outside the gene matches: 5. The CDR3 length is 14 residues. CDR3 amino acids: CASSRDRGGDTQYF. In nucleotides, the CDR3 is TGTGCCAGCAGCCGGGACAGGGGCGGGGATACGCAGTATTTT.

V and J are TRBV25-1 and TRBJ2-7, with TRBD1 matching 7 bases. The V gene end was trimmed by 6 bases and the J gene end by 0 bases; junction bases not matched to a gene: 11. The V gene's germline CDR1 is MGHDK and CDR2 SYGVNS. This CDR3 is built from 16 residues. This CDR3 is CASRGRDRGSSYEQYF. The CDR3 DNA reads TGTGCCAGCAGGGGAAGGGACAGAGGAAGCTCCTACGAGCAGTACTTC.

The sample holds one count of this clone. The genes are TRBV19 and TRBJ1-5; 9 bases match TRBD1. V dropped 3 bases and J dropped 4; count of bases not matched to a gene: 4. The CDR3 contains 15 residues. CDR1 is LNHDA, CDR2 SQIVND, per germline (reference sequence). DNA of the CDR3: TGTGCCAGTAGTATTGGACAGGGGCTAAATCAGCCCCAGCATTTT. This gives the protein CASSIGQGLNQPQHF.

The chain uses TRBV18 and TRBJ2-7; D ambiguous. Per germline, CDR1 KGHSH and CDR2 LQKENI. Trimming pared 3 bases from V and 3 bases from J, leaving 9 bases between. The CDR3 is 13 amino acids. CDR3 amino acids: CASSPSAIYEQYF. The CDR3 region has the DNA TGTGCCAGCTCACCCTCAGCGATCTACGAGCAGTACTTC.

V and J are TRBV30 and TRBJ2-2; weak D call: TRBD2 (6 bases). The length of the CDR3 is 15 residues. V was pared by 6 bases and J by 3 bases, with 17 bases between. CDR1 and CDR2 from the germline V gene are GTSNPN and SVGIG (reference sequence). DNA of the CDR3: TGTGCCTGCAACCTTGGGGACTTCGACACCGGGGAGCTGTTTTTT. Translated, it gives CACNLGDFDTGELFF.

The CDR3 sequence: CASSNRVRDGYTF. As DNA, the CDR3 is TGTGCCAGCAGTAATCGCGTCAGGGATGGCTACACCTTC. The chain carries TRBV27 and TRBJ1-2, with D possibly matching TRBD1 (5 bases). CDR3 length: 13 residues. Trimming removed 5 bases at V and 6 bases at J, with 13 bases between. Germline V gene sequence: CDR1 MNHEY, CDR2 SMNVEV (reference sequence).

The chain combines TRBV3-1 (or the pseudogene TRBV3-2) with TRBJ1-5; no definite D call. In germline, CDR1 is LGHDT, CDR2 YNNKEL (reference sequence). The germline V and J ends were trimmed by 1 base and 4 bases, with 8 bases remaining between them. The CDR3 runs to 14 residues. In DNA, the CDR3 is TGTGCCAGCAGCCAAGGCACTAGAAATCAGCCCCAGCATTTT. Translation gives CASSQGTRNQPQHF.

The chain carries TRBV5-4 and TRBJ2-1; 16 nucleotides align to TRBD2. After removal of 0 bases from V and 7 bases from J, the junction contained 7 bases not matched to a gene. This CDR3 region has 18 residues. Per germline, CDR1 SGHNT and CDR2 YYREEE (reference sequence). CDR3 coding DNA: TGTGCCAGCAGCTTGGGCGGGACTAGCGGGGGGGCGCGAAATGAGCAGTTCTTC. Its translation is CASSLGGTSGGARNEQFF.

This chain joins TRBV7-2 and TRBJ1-2; the D is unclear. Germline assignment: CDR1 SGHTA and CDR2 FQGNSA. The CDR3 spans 14 residues. Trimming cost V 0 bases and J 8 bases, with 13 bases left between them. CDR3 loop: CASSLALLSGGYTF. CDR3 coding DNA: TGTGCCAGCAGCTTAGCCCTTCTATCTGGCGGCTACACCTTC.

This chain joins TRBV15 and TRBJ2-2; D uncertain. V was shortened by 5 bases and J by 6 bases, with 16 bases between the two germline ends. In germline, CDR1 is LNHNV, CDR2 YYDKDF (reference sequence). The CDR3 spans 15 residues. The DNA for the CDR3 is TGTGCCACCAGCGGGATGACGGGTGGGGCCGGGGAGCTGTTTTTT. It codes for CATSGMTGGAGELFF.

The CDR3 region is CASSLQGGDEQYF. CDR3 in DNA: TGTGCCAGCAGCTTACAGGGAGGCGACGAGCAGTACTTC. The V gene is TRBV7-2, the J gene TRBJ2-7; perhaps TRBD2 as D (6 bases). Germline V CDR1 and CDR2: SGHTA, FQGNSA. The length of the CDR3 is 13 residues. The germline V and J ends were trimmed by 2 bases and 5 bases, with 10 bases remaining between them.

The genes are TRBV25-1 and TRBJ2-1; D perhaps matches TRBD2 (5 bases). CDR1 MGHDK and CDR2 SYGVNS come from the germline V gene. Deletions cut 9 bases from V and 0 bases from J, with 12 bases between. There are 14 residues in the CDR3. The CDR3: CASGGRSSYNEQFF. The CDR3 DNA sequence: TGTGCCAGTGGAGGCAGGAGCTCCTACAATGAGCAGTTCTTC.

The chain employs TRBV4-2 and TRBJ1-2; D gene unclear. Germline V CDR1 and CDR2: LGHNA, YNFKEQ. The CDR3 sequence is 15 residues long. The ends were cut back, 2 bases at V and 8 bases at J, with 18 bases in the middle. CDR3 in DNA: TGTGCCAGCAGCCAACGATCGGACGCAAAAGGGGGCTACACCTTC. Translated, it gives CASSQRSDAKGGYTF.

The chain is built from TRBV9 and TRBJ2-7; D gene unclear. V shed 0 bases and J shed 3 bases, with 7 bases lying between them. Germline assignment: CDR1 SGDLS and CDR2 YYNGEE. The CDR3 has 13 residues. The CDR3 DNA is TGTGCCAGCAGCGTAGGACTGAACTACGAGCAGTACTTC. It yields the protein CASSVGLNYEQYF.

V usage is TRBV20-1 and J usage is TRBJ2-7; 7 nucleotides agree with TRBD1. There are 14 residues in the CDR3. The V segment lost 3 bases and the J segment 0 bases; nucleotides outside the gene matches: 5. The germline gives CDR1 DFQATT, CDR2 SNEGSKA (reference sequence). The DNA of the CDR3 is TGCAGTGCTAGTAATGGACAGGACTCCTACGAGCAGTACTTC. This encodes CSASNGQDSYEQYF.

The chain carries TRBV6-2 or TRBV6-3 and TRBJ1-5, with D uncertain. This CDR3 spans 13 amino acids. In germline, CDR1 is MNHEY, CDR2 SVGEGT. V was trimmed by 1 base and J by 4 bases, leaving 5 bases between them. Written as DNA, the CDR3 is TGTGCCAGCAGTTACTTCCCTAATCAGCCCCAGCATTTT. Translating it yields CASSYFPNQPQHF.

A remark on this clone: One end of the junction fails to match germline, which may point to a read error. The rearrangement links TRBV4-3 to TRBJ1-2; D gene uncertain. Per the germline V gene, CDR1 is LGHNA and CDR2 is YSLEER. This CDR3 spans 15 amino acids. As DNA, the CDR3 is TGCGCCAGCAGCGAAGACTTCCGGGTAAAGGATGGCTACACCTTC. Its protein product is CASSEDFRVKDGYTF.

This chain connects TRBV2 to TRBJ2-1, with 8 bases identical to TRBD1. Germline CDR1 is SNHLY and CDR2 is FYNNEI. The trim removed 6 bases at V and 2 bases at J, leaving 6 bases unmatched. CDR3 length: 15 amino acids. In DNA form, the CDR3 reads TGTGCCAGCAGCAACGGGACAGGCACCTACAATGAGCAGTTCTTC. It yields the protein CASSNGTGTYNEQFF.

The genes are TRBV5-6 and TRBJ1-1, with unresolved D. CDR3 length: 15 amino acids. The V and J ends lost 3 bases and 4 bases respectively, with 16 bases between them. CDR1 SGHDT and CDR2 YYEEEE come from the germline V gene. The CDR3 coding sequence is TGTGCCAGCAGCTCTTGGGTTAATTGGATCACTGAAGCTTTCTTT. Its protein is CASSSWVNWITEAFF.

The V and J genes are TRBV6-1 and TRBJ1-5; D might be TRBD1 (5 bases). The CDR3 runs to 18 residues. The germline CDR1 and CDR2 sequences are MNHNS and SASEGT. Trimming took off 2 bases at V and 8 bases at J, with 25 bases between the two ends. The CDR3 DNA is TGTGCCAGCAGTGAAAGAGGTACAGGAGGCTTAGAAGTTGAGCCCCAGCATTTT. Translated: CASSERGTGGLEVEPQHF.

The chain joins TRBV7-6 to TRBJ2-7, with 8 bases identical to TRBD1. The length of the CDR3 is 18 residues. Germline V CDR1 and CDR2: SGHVS, FNYEAQ. Trimming cost V 1 base and J 2 bases; bases outside gene matches: 13. CDR3 protein: CASSLVGPGQANTYEQYF. The CDR3 DNA reads TGTGCCAGCAGCTTAGTTGGGCCGGGACAGGCGAACACCTACGAGCAGTACTTC.

The chain uses TRBV15 and TRBJ2-2; weak D call: TRBD2 (5 bases). The V gene lost 7 bases and the J gene lost 3 bases, with 9 bases spanning the gap. This CDR3 has 13 amino acids. Germline CDR1 LNHNV, CDR2 YYDKDF (reference sequence). The CDR3 reads CATNGIYTGELFF. DNA of the CDR3: TGTGCCACCAACGGGATCTACACCGGGGAGCTGTTTTTT.

Turning to this clone: In the same sample, other DNA sequences code for this CDR3. The CDR3 protein is CASSRRGVDTDTQYF. The CDR3 DNA sequence: TGTGCCAGCAGCCGCCGCGGAGTCGACACAGATACGCAGTATTTT. The chain has TRBV11-3 and TRBJ2-3; D not certain. The germline gives CDR1 SGHNT, CDR2 YENEEA. The CDR3 extends over 15 amino acids. V lost 5 bases and J lost 2, with 14 bases in between.

The DNA of the CDR3 is TGTGCCAGCAGCCCAAAAGGCGGTAGCGCAAGAGGGGGGTCCTACAATGAGCAGTTCTTC. It encodes CASSPKGGSARGGSYNEQFF. The rearrangement uses TRBV7-3 and TRBJ2-1, with D tentatively TRBD1 or TRBD2 (6 bases each). V lost 5 bases and J 1 base, leaving 27 bases between the germline ends. Looked up from germline, CDR1 is SGHTA and CDR2 is FQGTGA. The CDR3 is 20 residues long.